These 25 T cell receptor beta chains came from one sample sequenced in a study of blood T cell repertoires in COVID-19. Clones were read by immunoSEQ multiplex PCR, and TCRdb kept only the in-frame ones, dropping some. The repertoire consists of around 310,000 clones, with around 89% occurring once and the leading ten covering approximately 9.4%. Sequenced material: PBMCs or T cells enriched from blood (not recorded which). These receptors were taken from a woman in her 40s who had recovered from COVID-19.

The chain carries TRBV6-2 or TRBV6-3 and TRBJ2-7; no clear D gene. Germline V gives CDR1 MNHEY, CDR2 SVGEGT. The CDR3 is 11 amino acids. Deletions cut 2 bases from V and 4 bases from J, with 3 bases between. CDR3 protein: CASSYQYEQYF. CDR3 in DNA: TGTGCCAGCAGTTACCAGTACGAGCAGTACTTC.

This chain links TRBV24-1 with TRBJ2-1; a weak D match, TRBD2 (5 bases). Trimming cost V 9 bases and J 0 bases, with 8 bases left between them. Germline CDR1 and CDR2: KGHDR and SFDVKD. CDR3 size: 13 residues. CDR3 sequence (DNA): TGTGCCACCGAGAGGGACTCCTACAATGAGCAGTTCTTC. Protein product: CATERDSYNEQFF.

The genes are TRBV12-3 or TRBV12-4 and TRBJ2-1; 7 bases are shared with TRBD2. The CDR3 totals 11 residues. J gave up 12 bases and V 1 base, and 0 bases lay outside the gene matches. The CDR3, as DNA: TGTGCCAGCAGTTTAGGCGGGGGGCAGTTCTTC. Translating it yields CASSLGGGQFF.

DNA for the CDR3: TGTGCTAGTGGTCCGGGACAGGGCCGATTGTGGTCTGGGGCCAACGTCCTGACTTTC. Protein product: CASGPGQGRLWSGANVLTF. The chain has TRBV12-5 and TRBJ2-6; TRBD1 matches 9 bases. The V segment lost 5 bases and the J segment 1 base; nucleotides outside the gene matches: 12. CDR3 length equals 19 residues. Germline loops: CDR1 LGHNT, CDR2 FRNRAP.

The rearrangement uses TRBV6-1 and TRBJ2-3; 8 nucleotides align to TRBD2. The germline V gene has CDR1 MNHNS and CDR2 SASEGT. The V gene end was trimmed by 8 bases and the J gene end by 4 bases; junction bases not matched to a gene: 8. This CDR3 comprises 14 residues. Here the CDR3 DNA reads TGTGCCAGCCGTGGAGCGGGGGCCGCAGATACGCAGTATTTT. It translates to CASRGAGAADTQYF.

CDR3 loop: CASSPGTGAEQYF. The CDR3 region has the DNA TGTGCCAGCAGCCCCGGGACAGGGGCCGAGCAGTACTTC. The chain links TRBV7-9 to TRBJ2-7; 10 bases map to TRBD1. Germline CDR1 SEHNR, CDR2 FQNEAQ (reference sequence). The CDR3 loop spans 13 amino acids. V shed 5 bases and J 6 bases; nucleotides not matched to a gene: 4.

The gene calls are TRBV30 and TRBJ1-6; TRBD1 matches 8 bases. The ends lost 3 bases at V and 4 bases at J; junction bases unmatched: 5. This CDR3 is 15 amino acids long. Looked up from germline, CDR1 is GTSNPN and CDR2 is SVGIG (reference sequence). CDR3 DNA: TGTGCCTGGAGCTCAGGGGGCTCGTATAATTCACCCCTCCACTTT. Its protein product is CAWSSGGSYNSPLHF.

The CDR3 sequence: CSIREGLNYGYTF. In DNA form, the CDR3 reads TGCAGCATTCGGGAGGGGCTGAACTATGGCTACACCTTC. This chain uses TRBV29-1 with TRBJ1-2; TRBD1 is a possible D gene (5 bases). Deletions cut 8 bases from V and 2 bases from J, with 15 bases between. Germline V gene lookup returns CDR1 SQVTM and CDR2 ANQGSEA. The CDR3 consists of 13 residues.

V and J are TRBV6-2 or TRBV6-3 and TRBJ2-5; 11 bases map to TRBD2. The CDR3 is 15 residues long. Germline V gene sequence: CDR1 MNHEY, CDR2 SVGEGT. J lost 2 bases, V lost 6 bases, and 5 bases had no gene match. CDR3 amino acids: CASSSLAGEQETQYF. DNA for the CDR3: TGTGCCAGCAGCTCACTAGCGGGGGAACAAGAGACCCAGTACTTC.

This chain uses TRBV9 with TRBJ1-1, with 8 bases identical to TRBD1. There are 14 residues in the CDR3. J gave up 5 bases and V 4 bases, and 7 bases lay outside the gene matches. Germline CDR1 reads SGDLS; CDR2 reads YYNGEE. The CDR3 DNA is TGTGCCAGCAGCCGACAGGGGAGTGGGACTGAAGCTTTCTTT. Its protein product is CASSRQGSGTEAFF. Filled out from reference TRBV9 and TRBJ1-1, the complete variable domain reads DSGVTQTPKHLITATGQRVTLRCSPRSGDLSVYWYQQSLDQGLQFLIQYYNGEERAKGNILERFSAQQFPDLHSELNLSSLELGDSALYFCASSRQGSGTEAFFGQGTRLTVV.

The chain recombines TRBV4-3 with TRBJ2-5; TRBD1 matches 8 bases. Germline V lookup: CDR1 LGHNA, CDR2 YSLEER. The CDR3 loop spans 14 amino acids. The V and J ends lost 2 bases and 2 bases, in that order; junction bases with no gene match: 1. CDR3 sequence (DNA): TGCGCCAGCAGCCAAAACAGGGGGCAAGAGACCCAGTACTTC. Translated, it gives CASSQNRGQETQYF.

The V gene is TRBV7-9, the J gene TRBJ1-2; unclear D gene. Germline lookup yields CDR1 SEHNR and CDR2 FQNEAQ (reference sequence). V shed 2 bases and J shed 4 bases, with 11 bases lying between them. The CDR3 covers 14 residues. As DNA, the CDR3 is TGTGCCAGCAGCTTATCGGAGGTGGCCTATGGCTACACCTTC. This encodes CASSLSEVAYGYTF.

The chain has TRBV9 and TRBJ2-7; 7 bases align to TRBD2. V dropped 4 bases and J dropped 0; count of bases not matched to a gene: 7. CDR3 length: 15 residues. From germline, CDR1 is SGDLS and CDR2 YYNGEE. The CDR3 DNA sequence: TGTGCCAGCAGCTTCGGACTAGGGAGCTCCTACGAGCAGTACTTC. Amino acids: CASSFGLGSSYEQYF.

CDR3 in DNA: TGTGCCAGCAGTTTCATAGAGACCCAGTACTTC. Amino acids: CASSFIETQYF. The chain uses TRBV28 and TRBJ2-5; unclear D gene. Germline loops: CDR1 MDHEN, CDR2 SYDVKM. This CDR3 comprises 11 residues. The germline V and J ends were trimmed by 3 bases and 4 bases, with 3 bases remaining between them.

CDR3 in amino acids: CASSSGTGDYEQYF. In DNA form, the CDR3 reads TGTGCCAGCAGTTCGGGGACAGGGGACTACGAGCAGTACTTC. The chain recombines TRBV27 with TRBJ2-7, with TRBD1 identical over 10 bases. V was clipped by 4 bases and J by 3 bases; unmatched bases: 3. The germline CDR1 and CDR2 sequences are MNHEY and SMNVEV (reference sequence). The CDR3 runs 14 residues.

J is TRBJ2-6 and V is TRBV6-2 or TRBV6-3; 9 bases agree with TRBD1. After removal of 3 bases from V and 3 bases from J, the junction contained 9 bases not matched to a gene. The CDR3 is 18 residues long. Germline CDR1 is MNHEY and CDR2 is SVGEGT. The CDR3 reads CASSYPTGGHFGANVLTF. DNA for the CDR3: TGTGCCAGCAGTTATCCCACAGGGGGCCACTTTGGGGCCAACGTCCTGACTTTC.

The V and J genes are TRBV9 and TRBJ2-1, with 9 nucleotides matching TRBD2. Trimming removed 2 bases from V and 8 bases from J; junction bases left unmatched: 5. Germline CDR1 reads SGDLS; CDR2 reads YYNGEE. The CDR3 totals 14 residues. CDR3 sequence (DNA): TGTGCCAGCAGCGTCCTAGCGGGGTCAGATGAGCAGTTCTTC. It specifies CASSVLAGSDEQFF.

The V gene is TRBV28, the J gene TRBJ1-1, with TRBD1 matching 9 bases. Looked up from germline, CDR1 is MDHEN and CDR2 is SYDVKM. The J segment lost 11 bases and the V segment lost 3 bases, leaving 7 bases of the junction unmatched. The CDR3 runs to 13 residues. The CDR3 coding sequence is TGTGCCAGCAGTTTCTCCGGGACAGGGCGGGCTTTCTTT. As protein: CASSFSGTGRAFF. The whole variable domain, filled in from reference TRBV28 and TRBJ1-1, reads DVKVTQSSRYLVKRTGEKVFLECVQDMDHENMFWYRQDPGLGLRLIYFSYDVKMKEKGDIPEGYSVSREKKERFSLILESASTNQTSMYLCASSFSGTGRAFFGQGTRLTVV.

The gene calls are TRBV19 and TRBJ2-7, with D possibly TRBD1 on 5 matching bases. Trimming took 6 bases from V and 7 from J, leaving 10 bases between them. Germline CDR1 reads LNHDA; CDR2 reads SQIVND (reference sequence). This CDR3 has 11 residues. CDR3 nucleotides: TGTGCCAGTAGCCCAGGGTGGGAGCAGTACTTC. It codes for CASSPGWEQYF.

The rearrangement joins TRBV18 to TRBJ2-7; 7 bases fit TRBD2. From germline, CDR1 is KGHSH and CDR2 LQKENI. The CDR3 is 14 amino acids. The ends lost 4 bases at V and 2 bases at J; junction bases unmatched: 5. The CDR3 is CASSLSGDPYEQYF. The CDR3 DNA is TGTGCCAGCTCACTGAGCGGGGACCCCTACGAGCAGTACTTC.

The rearrangement links TRBV3-1 (or the pseudogene TRBV3-2) to TRBJ1-2; possibly TRBD1 for D (5 bases). Trimming removed 2 bases from V and 7 bases from J, with 14 bases in between. This CDR3 is built from 14 residues. The germline CDR1 and CDR2 sequences are LGHDT and YNNKEL (reference sequence). CDR3 sequence: CASSQLRGSSGYTF. DNA for the CDR3: TGTGCCAGCAGCCAATTGCGGGGGAGTTCTGGCTACACCTTC.

J is TRBJ2-3 and V is TRBV19, with 8 positions matching TRBD1. The CDR3 covers 14 residues. The V and J ends lost 9 bases and 7 bases, in that order; junction bases with no gene match: 12. The germline CDR1 and CDR2 sequences are LNHDA and SQIVND (reference sequence). The CDR3 region is CASRSQGAANTQYF. In DNA, the CDR3 is TGTGCCAGCAGATCCCAGGGGGCTGCAAATACGCAGTATTTT.

The chain combines TRBV24-1 with TRBJ2-7, with D maybe TRBD2 (5 bases). Deletions cut 1 base from V and 0 bases from J, with 15 bases between. This CDR3 region has 17 residues. Germline V lookup: CDR1 KGHDR, CDR2 SFDVKD. CDR3 nucleotides: TGTGCCACCAGTGATTTTTGGCTAGCCACCACCTCCTACGAGCAGTACTTC. As protein: CATSDFWLATTSYEQYF.

The V gene is TRBV15, the J gene TRBJ1-2, with TRBD1 identical over 8 bases. Germline V CDR1 and CDR2: LNHNV, YYDKDF (reference sequence). The CDR3 is 14 residues long. Trimming at V came to 0 bases and at J to 5 bases, leaving 2 bases not matched to a gene. The CDR3 loop is CATSREGTGYGYTF. The CDR3 DNA is TGTGCCACCAGCAGAGAGGGGACAGGATATGGCTACACCTTC.

The gene calls are TRBV2 and TRBJ2-7, with D unresolved. This CDR3 comprises 11 residues. The V end was cut by 6 bases, the J end by 4 bases, with 7 bases between. Germline lookup yields CDR1 SNHLY and CDR2 FYNNEI. CDR3 sequence reads: CASRTSYEQYF. The CDR3 DNA reads as TGTGCCAGCAGGACAAGTTACGAGCAGTACTTC. Together with reference TRBV2 and TRBJ2-7, the CDR3 gives the full variable domain: EPEVTQTPSHQVTQMGQEVILRCVPISNHLYFYWYRQILGQKVEFLVSFYNNEISEKSEIFDDQFSVERPDGSNFTLKIRSTKLEDSAMYFCASRTSYEQYFGPGTRLTVT.